The clone carrying this T cell receptor (beta chain) appeared once. Trimming at V came to 3 bases and at J to 11 bases, leaving 8 bases not matched to a gene. CDR3 size: 12 residues. Germline-derived CDR1 and CDR2 are GTSNPN and SVGIG (reference sequence). Per the study methods: Estimation of nucleated cell counts relied on the amplification of reference gene primers. Only in-frame clones appear in the TCRdb table, and some are missing; sequencing was by immunoSEQ multiplex PCR. V and J calls and clone size are given by that table; D and trimming were obtained from the DNA. The top ten clones hold under 2% of a sample with some 460,000 clones, roughly nine tenths of them seen once. The sample belongs to a study of blood T cell repertoires in COVID-19. In assigning cohorts, the study relied on participant-reported clinical history.

Input material: PBMCs or T cells enriched from blood (not recorded which). This TCR was recovered from a woman aged 18 to 35 with acute COVID-19. The V gene is TRBV30, the J gene TRBJ1-2; 8 bases match TRBD1. Here the CDR3 reads CAWSVPQGEYTF. The DNA for the CDR3 is TGTGCCTGGAGCGTACCACAGGGGGAGTACACCTTC.